These 23 T cell receptor beta chains share one sample of origin, sequenced in a study of OX40 agonist ivuxolimab in advanced cancers. TCRdb's table, derived via immunoSEQ multiplex PCR, lists solely in-frame clones and lacks some. The sample contains 100,000 or so clones, around 91% of which appear only once. The sample consisted of CD4+ or CD8+ T cells sorted from blood, taken in a trial of the OX40 agonist ivuxolimab. The source of these receptors is an adult with an advanced solid tumor such as melanoma, head and neck, liver or kidney cancer.

V gene TRBV7-2 combines with J gene TRBJ2-7; 15 positions match TRBD2. There are 15 residues in the CDR3. CDR1 is SGHTA, CDR2 FQGNSA, per germline. V trimming: 5 bases; J trimming: 3 bases; junction bases outside the gene matches: 2. CDR3 amino acids: CASSGTSGRIYEQYF. The CDR3 coding sequence is TGTGCCAGCAGCGGGACTAGCGGGAGGATCTACGAGCAGTACTTC.

The chain combines TRBV2 with TRBJ2-7, with D tentatively TRBD1 or TRBD2 (5 bases each). This CDR3 is 16 amino acids long. V was cut by 6 bases and J by 7 bases, with 25 bases left in between. Germline-derived CDR1 and CDR2 are SNHLY and FYNNEI. CDR3: CASRPPPYGTAGEQYF. CDR3 coding DNA: TGTGCCAGCAGGCCCCCGCCCTATGGGACCGCTGGTGAGCAGTACTTC. Full variable domain (remainder filled in from reference TRBV2 and TRBJ2-7): EPEVTQTPSHQVTQMGQEVILRCVPISNHLYFYWYRQILGQKVEFLVSFYNNEISEKSEIFDDQFSVERPDGSNFTLKIRSTKLEDSAMYFCASRPPPYGTAGEQYFGPGTRLTVT.

The rearrangement uses TRBV11-3 and TRBJ2-1, with a possible D match to TRBD2 (6 bases). Between the trimmed V and J ends, which lost 5 bases and 9 bases, there was a span of 20 bases. The CDR3 has 15 residues. From germline, CDR1 is SGHNT and CDR2 YENEEA. CDR3 DNA sequence: TGTGCCAGCAGCCAAACCCCTCGGGAGACCGCTGAGCAGTTCTTC. Translated, it gives CASSQTPRETAEQFF.

This clone was detected only once. This chain joins TRBV19 and TRBJ2-6; tentative D call: TRBD1 (5 bases). Trimming stripped 4 bases from V and 4 bases from J, with 11 bases between. The CDR3 has 15 residues. CDR1 LNHDA and CDR2 SQIVND come from the germline V gene (reference sequence). The CDR3: CASSNQGTGANVLTF. CDR3 in DNA: TGTGCCAGTAGTAATCAGGGTACCGGGGCCAACGTCCTGACTTTC.

The rearrangement uses TRBV4-2 and TRBJ1-5, with 7 bases aligning to TRBD1. Germline CDR1 LGHNA, CDR2 YNFKEQ. This CDR3 is 15 amino acids long. J gave up 2 bases and V 4 bases, and 5 bases lay outside the gene matches. CDR3 residues: CASSRRQGGNQPQHF. In DNA, the CDR3 is TGTGCCAGCAGCCGTAGACAGGGCGGCAATCAGCCCCAGCATTTT.

J is TRBJ2-2 and V is TRBV11-2; no reliable D call. CDR3 length: 17 residues. Germline loops: CDR1 SGHAT, CDR2 FQNNGV. V shed 0 bases and J shed 1 base, with 12 bases lying between them. This chain's CDR3 is CASSLDPGTLNTGELFF. Written as DNA, the CDR3 is TGTGCCAGCAGCTTAGATCCGGGCACACTGAACACCGGGGAGCTGTTTTTT.

The V call is TRBV7-9, the J call TRBJ2-5, with D possibly being TRBD1 (6 bases). This CDR3 is 15 amino acids long. Trimming removed 5 bases from V and 1 base from J, with 14 bases in between. CDR1 SEHNR and CDR2 FQNEAQ come from the germline V gene (reference sequence). The CDR3 reads CASSRGQFSQETQYF. CDR3 bases: TGTGCCAGCAGCCGTGGACAGTTCTCCCAAGAGACCCAGTACTTC.

V gene TRBV21-1 combines with J gene TRBJ2-7; no check of the table's D call, TRBD2, against the DNA was made. TRBV21-1 is designated a pseudogene. CDR3 length equals 14 residues. CDR3 nucleotide sequence: TGTGCCAGCAGCAAACGCGTAATCCACTACGAGCAGTACTTC. This gives the protein CASSKRVIHYEQYF.

This clone appeared once. The chain is built from TRBV9 and TRBJ2-7; D perhaps matches TRBD2 (5 bases). Germline V CDR1 and CDR2: SGDLS, YYNGEE. The V gene lost 2 bases and the J gene lost 6 bases, with 18 bases spanning the gap. The CDR3 spans 15 residues. The DNA of the CDR3 is TGTGCCAGCAGCGTTGGTGGGAGTGGGGTGGCCGAGCAGTACTTC. Translated, it gives CASSVGGSGVAEQYF.

J is TRBJ1-3 and V is TRBV4-3; D is uncertain. Trimming took 5 bases from V and 4 from J, leaving 6 bases between them. This CDR3 has 12 residues. Germline V gene data show CDR1 as LGHNA and CDR2 as YSLEER. CDR3 sequence (DNA): TGCGCCAGCAGCTCGCGGGGAAACACCATATATTTT. It yields the protein CASSSRGNTIYF.

The rearrangement links TRBV7-2 to TRBJ1-2, with TRBD1 matching 9 bases. Germline V CDR1 and CDR2: SGHTA, FQGNSA. The trim removed 4 bases at V and 4 bases at J, leaving 4 bases unmatched. This CDR3 has 14 amino acids. Here the CDR3 DNA reads TGTGCCAGCAGCTCCGACAGGGGGGGCTATGGCTACACCTTC. It codes for CASSSDRGGYGYTF. Full variable domain (rest looked up from reference TRBV7-2 and TRBJ1-2): GAGVSQSPSNKVTEKGKDVELRCDPISGHTALYWYRQSLGQGLEFLIYFQGNSAPDKSGLPSDRFSAERTGGSVSTLTIQRTQQEDSAVYLCASSSDRGGYGYTFGSGTRLTVV.

The chain links TRBV28 to TRBJ2-6; perhaps TRBD1 as D (6 bases). Germline V gene lookup returns CDR1 MDHEN and CDR2 SYDVKM. V lost 10 bases and J 1 base, leaving 14 bases between the germline ends. The CDR3 sequence is 15 residues long. CDR3 in amino acids: CATLSGVSGANVLTF. DNA of the CDR3: TGTGCCACCCTATCAGGGGTATCTGGGGCCAACGTCCTGACTTTC.

The chain is built from TRBV6-1 and TRBJ1-1, with unresolved D. The CDR3 covers 14 residues. Germline values: CDR1 MNHNS, CDR2 SASEGT. Trimming pared 3 bases from V and 5 bases from J, leaving 13 bases between. The CDR3 DNA is TGTGCCAGCAGTGATGTTGGAGGTCTGACTGAAGCTTTCTTT. This sequence encodes CASSDVGGLTEAFF.

CDR3 in amino acids: CASNRPLETQYF. CDR3 nucleotide sequence: TGTGCCAGCAATAGACCGTTAGAGACCCAGTACTTC. J is TRBJ2-5 and V is TRBV7-9; D not resolved. V was cut by 7 bases and J by 4 bases, with 10 bases left in between. This CDR3 contains 12 residues. Per germline, CDR1 SEHNR and CDR2 FQNEAQ (reference sequence). Using reference TRBV7-9 and TRBJ2-5 for the parts outside the CDR3, the full variable domain is DTGVSQNPRHKITKRGQNVTFRCDPISEHNRLYWYRQTLGQGPEFLTYFQNEAQLEKSRLLSDRFSAERPKGSFSTLEIQRTEQGDSAMYLCASNRPLETQYFGPGTRLLVL.

The CDR3 is CASSVRVQETQYF. The CDR3, as DNA: TGTGCCAGCAGTGTTCGGGTCCAAGAGACCCAGTACTTC. The chain has TRBV2 and TRBJ2-5; D not resolved. In germline, CDR1 is SNHLY, CDR2 FYNNEI. The CDR3 loop spans 13 amino acids. V dropped 4 bases and J dropped 1 base, with 7 bases sitting between them.

Of note for this clone: Other DNA sequences from this sample encode an identical CDR3 as well. The chain carries TRBV18 and TRBJ2-7; 8 nucleotides match TRBD1. V shed 3 bases and J 6 bases; nucleotides not matched to a gene: 13. CDR3 size: 16 residues. The V gene's germline CDR1 is KGHSH and CDR2 LQKENI. The CDR3 sequence: CASSPRLGQGTREQYF. CDR3 nucleotides: TGTGCCAGCTCACCGCGCCTCGGACAGGGAACTCGCGAGCAGTACTTC.

The CDR3 nucleotides read TGTGCCACCAGCAGGGTTCTAGAAAGTTTGTTCTTC. It codes for CATSRVLESLFF. The rearrangement links TRBV15 to TRBJ2-1; no clear D gene. This CDR3 is built from 12 residues. Germline V CDR1 and CDR2: LNHNV, YYDKDF (reference sequence). The V end lost 3 bases, the J end lost 15 bases, and 15 bases lay between the germline ends.

This sequence joins TRBV5-1 and TRBJ2-6; no firm D call. The ends were cut back, 5 bases at V and 0 bases at J, with 12 bases in the middle. The CDR3 is 16 amino acids. CDR1 and CDR2 from the germline V gene are SGHRS and YFSETQ. Here the CDR3 DNA reads TGCGCCAGCAGAAACCCGGTTCGCTCTGGGGCCAACGTCCTGACTTTC. The encoded protein is CASRNPVRSGANVLTF.

The rearrangement links TRBV5-1 to TRBJ2-1, with 7 bases identical to TRBD2. The length of the CDR3 is 15 residues. Losses at the gene ends were 0 bases for V and 6 bases for J; bases not matched to a gene: 6. Germline loops: CDR1 SGHRS, CDR2 YFSETQ. CDR3 nucleotides: TGCGCCAGCAGCTTGGGGACTAGTGCGAGCAATGAGCAGTTCTTC. It specifies CASSLGTSASNEQFF.

The chain uses TRBV7-8 and TRBJ2-5; 9 nucleotides agree with TRBD2. This CDR3 is built from 17 residues. Per the germline V gene, CDR1 is SGHVS and CDR2 is FQNEAQ. Germline trimming cut 0 bases from V and 4 bases from J; bases unmatched to any gene: 9. This CDR3 reads CASSLAGTSGLLETQYF. CDR3 sequence (DNA): TGTGCCAGCAGCTTAGCCGGAACTAGCGGGTTGTTAGAGACCCAGTACTTC. Supplemented by reference TRBV7-8 and TRBJ2-5, the full variable domain reads GAGVSQSPRYKVAKRGQDVALRCDPISGHVSLFWYQQALGQGPEFLTYFQNEAQLDKSGLPSDRFFAERPEGSVSTLKIQRTQQEDSAVYLCASSLAGTSGLLETQYFGPGTRLLVL.

The chain is built from TRBV11-2 and TRBJ1-1; 8 bases fit TRBD1. This CDR3 spans 15 amino acids. The V gene end was trimmed by 5 bases and the J gene end by 5 bases; junction bases not matched to a gene: 10. Looked up from germline, CDR1 is SGHAT and CDR2 is FQNNGV. Written as DNA, the CDR3 is TGTGCCAGCAGCCGGGTCCAGGGGGCGCGGACTGAAGCTTTCTTT. Its translation: CASSRVQGARTEAFF.

The rearrangement uses TRBV7-2 and TRBJ2-3; 8 bases map to TRBD2. V was pared by 5 bases and J by 0 bases, with 13 bases of the junction left unmatched. CDR3 length: 18 residues. Per the germline V gene, CDR1 is SGHTA and CDR2 is FQGNSA. This chain's CDR3 is CASSLMGGGLGSTDTQYF. The CDR3, as DNA: TGTGCCAGCAGCCTTATGGGCGGGGGGCTTGGGAGCACAGATACGCAGTATTTT.

This clone has just one count. Mismatch with germline at one junction end may stem from a read error. The gene calls are TRBV9 and TRBJ2-3, with a tentative D call TRBD2 (7 bases). Germline CDR1 and CDR2: SGDLS and YYNGEE. The CDR3 has 15 residues. The CDR3 sequence is CASSAGEGPGDTQYF. CDR3 nucleotide sequence: TGTGCCAGTAGCGCAGGGGAGGGGCCGGGTGATACGCAGTATTTT.